This entry is about one T cell receptor (beta chain). Two oligonucleotides, mixed equimolar, formed the beta constant-region primer covering TRBC1 and TRBC2. Nested alpha and beta constant-region primers with the SP2 primer drove four PCR rounds on ligated cDNA. TCRdb redid the calling of the UMI-ligation and nested PCR reads with MiXCR, one entry per CDR3 protein. The sample holds about 120,000 distinct CDR3 sequences; approximately 37% are singletons and the top ten take around 0.92%. The CDR3 spans 13 residues. V was pared by 1 base and J by 2 bases, with 5 bases between. Looked up from germline, CDR1 is MDHEN and CDR2 is SYDVKM. The source of the sample is a study of naive and memory T cell subsets. After the first PCR, alpha and beta chain libraries were processed separately.

The chain has TRBV28 and TRBJ1-1; D is unresolved. The sequence was obtained from a human donor in good health. The sequencing sample was made of central memory CD4+ T cells from blood. The CDR3: CASSLYSNTEAFF. CDR3 nucleotide sequence: TGTGCCAGCAGTTTATACTCCAACACTGAAGCTTTCTTT.